A selection of T cell receptor beta chains follows, all from one sample in a study of cytomegalovirus exposure and HLA in healthy donors. Repertoires were generated with immunoSEQ multiplex PCR, while TCRdb's copy carries only in-frame clones and drops some. The sample contains about 150,000 clones, roughly 74% of which appear only once. Sequencing used PBMCs. These receptors were taken from a man between 18 and 29 years old in good health and CMV-seronegative. CDR3s include the opening cysteine and the closing phenylalanine or tryptophan. Each record gives: clone size, V gene, J gene, D gene, CDR3 DNA, CDR3 protein. A D gene is named only where the DNA matches it firmly. Size tells how often a clone was seen (once, few, many) or the class of an expanded clone, and some rows leave it out.

abundance: once; v_gene: TRBV11-2; j_gene: TRBJ2-3; d_gene: NA; CDR3nt: TGTGCCAGCAGCCCCCAACTGCGGGGCACAGATACGCAGTATTTT; CDR3aa: CASSPQLRGTDTQYF
abundance: NA; v_gene: TRBV7-9; j_gene: TRBJ1-1; d_gene: NA; CDR3nt: TGTGCCAGCACCGGGGGGACGGAAGCTTTCTTT; CDR3aa: CASTGGTEAFF
abundance: NA; v_gene: TRBV27; j_gene: TRBJ2-7; d_gene: TRBD1; CDR3nt: TGTGCCAGCAAAAGACAGGGGCAGGCGTACGAGCAGTACTTC; CDR3aa: CASKRQGQAYEQYF
abundance: once; v_gene: TRBV19; j_gene: TRBJ1-2; d_gene: NA; CDR3nt: TGTGCCAGTAGTATTAGTAGGAACAGGAATGGCTACACCTTC; CDR3aa: CASSISRNRNGYTF
abundance: NA; v_gene: TRBV6-1; j_gene: TRBJ2-1; d_gene: TRBD2; CDR3nt: TGTGCCAGCAGTGAAGCCCGGCCAGCGGGGGCCTACAATGAGCAGTTCTTC; CDR3aa: CASSEARPAGAYNEQFF
abundance: NA; v_gene: TRBV6-6; j_gene: TRBJ2-7; d_gene: NA; CDR3nt: TGTGCCAGCAGTTACACAGGGACTACCTCCTACGAGCAGTACTTC; CDR3aa: CASSYTGTTSYEQYF
abundance: NA; v_gene: TRBV9; j_gene: TRBJ2-7; d_gene: NA; CDR3nt: TGTGCCAGCAGCGTATACTCAGGCTACGAGCAGTACTTC; CDR3aa: CASSVYSGYEQYF
abundance: once; v_gene: TRBV5-1; j_gene: TRBJ2-1; d_gene: TRBD2; CDR3nt: TGCGCCAGCAGCTTGGGACTAGCTACGGACCGTGAGCAGTTCTTC; CDR3aa: CASSLGLATDREQFF
abundance: NA; v_gene: TRBV6-4; j_gene: TRBJ2-2; d_gene: TRBD2; CDR3nt: TGTGCCAGCAGTGACTCGACTAGCGGGGACACCGGGGAGCTGTTTTTT; CDR3aa: CASSDSTSGDTGELFF
abundance: NA; v_gene: TRBV28; j_gene: TRBJ1-6; d_gene: NA; CDR3nt: TGTGCCAGCAGTTTCGAAGGGGCAAGGGCCCTCCACTTT; CDR3aa: CASSFEGARALHF
abundance: once; v_gene: TRBV11-2; j_gene: TRBJ1-4; d_gene: TRBD1; CDR3nt: TGTGCCAGCAGCTCCCGACAGGGACGGTCTGGTGAAAAACTGTTTTTT; CDR3aa: CASSSRQGRSGEKLFF
abundance: NA; v_gene: TRBV4-1; j_gene: TRBJ1-1; d_gene: TRBD1; CDR3nt: TGCGCCAGCAGCCAAGAGTGGCAGGGGGGAACTGAAGCTTTCTTT; CDR3aa: CASSQEWQGGTEAFF
abundance: NA; v_gene: TRBV27; j_gene: TRBJ2-1; d_gene: TRBD1; CDR3nt: TGTGCCAGCAGCACGGACAGGGGGGGCTACAATGAGCAGTTCTTC; CDR3aa: CASSTDRGGYNEQFF
abundance: NA; v_gene: TRBV5-1; j_gene: TRBJ2-3; d_gene: NA; CDR3nt: TGCGCCACCACTCGGGGGGCAACTAGCACAGATACGCAGTATTTT; CDR3aa: CATTRGATSTDTQYF
abundance: NA; v_gene: TRBV5-1; j_gene: TRBJ2-6; d_gene: NA; CDR3nt: TGCGCCAGCAGCTTGGGTGCAGGGGCCTACTCTGGGGCCAACGTCCTGACTTTC; CDR3aa: CASSLGAGAYSGANVLTF
abundance: NA; v_gene: TRBV5-1; j_gene: TRBJ2-1; d_gene: NA; CDR3nt: TGCGCCAGCAGCTTGGCGGCCGGGGATGAGCAGTTCTTC; CDR3aa: CASSLAAGDEQFF
abundance: NA; v_gene: TRBV5-4; j_gene: TRBJ1-3; d_gene: TRBD1; CDR3nt: TGTGCCAGCAGCGGAGACAGGGGCTCTGGAAACACCATATATTTT; CDR3aa: CASSGDRGSGNTIYF
abundance: few; v_gene: TRBV4-3; j_gene: TRBJ1-1; d_gene: NA; CDR3nt: TGCGCCAGCAGCCAAGATGTAGACACTGAAGCTTTCTTT; CDR3aa: CASSQDVDTEAFF
abundance: NA; v_gene: TRBV11-2; j_gene: TRBJ1-1; d_gene: NA; CDR3nt: TGTGCCAGCAGCTTAGTAGTAGCGGGTCGGAACACTGAAGCTTTCTTT; CDR3aa: CASSLVVAGRNTEAFF
abundance: NA; v_gene: TRBV6-1; j_gene: TRBJ2-5; d_gene: TRBD2; CDR3nt: TGTGCCAGCAGTGGGGTACTAGCGGGGGGGCCCATTGAGTTGGAGACCCAGTACTTC; CDR3aa: CASSGVLAGGPIELETQYF
abundance: once; v_gene: TRBV5-8; j_gene: TRBJ2-7; d_gene: TRBD1; CDR3nt: TGTGCCAGCAGCCCAGACAGGGGAATCCCCGAGCAGTACTTC; CDR3aa: CASSPDRGIPEQYF
abundance: NA; v_gene: TRBV11-2; j_gene: TRBJ2-3; d_gene: NA; CDR3nt: TGTGCCAGCAGCTTAGATCAGGCGGGGCCCATCACAGATACACAGTATTTT; CDR3aa: CASSLDQAGPITDTQYF
abundance: once; v_gene: TRBV6-4; j_gene: TRBJ2-3; d_gene: NA; CDR3nt: TGTGCCAGCAGTGCTTTAAGGAGTAGCGGAGCAGATACGCAGTATTTT; CDR3aa: CASSALRSSGADTQYF
abundance: NA; v_gene: TRBV19; j_gene: TRBJ1-2; d_gene: TRBD1; CDR3nt: TGTGCCAGTAGTATAACCCACAGGGGAGGACTCTATGGCTACACCTTC; CDR3aa: CASSITHRGGLYGYTF
abundance: NA; v_gene: TRBV19; j_gene: TRBJ2-7; d_gene: NA; CDR3nt: TGTGCCAGTAGTATTTTCAAGGAGAAAGCGGCATACGAGCAGTACTTC; CDR3aa: CASSIFKEKAAYEQYF
abundance: few; v_gene: TRBV7-9; j_gene: TRBJ2-1; d_gene: TRBD2; CDR3nt: TGTGCCAGCAGCGGTGGGCTAGCGGTCAATGAGCAGTTCTTC; CDR3aa: CASSGGLAVNEQFF
abundance: NA; v_gene: TRBV5-6; j_gene: TRBJ2-1; d_gene: TRBD2; CDR3nt: TGTGCCAGCAGCTTGACTAGCGGCGAGCAGTTCTTC; CDR3aa: CASSLTSGEQFF
abundance: NA; v_gene: TRBV9; j_gene: TRBJ1-2; d_gene: NA; CDR3nt: TGTGCCAGCAGCGTAGTGGGGGCCGGTGGCTACACCTTC; CDR3aa: CASSVVGAGGYTF
abundance: NA; v_gene: TRBV5-6; j_gene: TRBJ1-1; d_gene: NA; CDR3nt: TGTGCCAGCACGGCGGCAGTTAACATGAACACTGAAGCTTTCTTT; CDR3aa: CASTAAVNMNTEAFF
abundance: NA; v_gene: TRBV19; j_gene: TRBJ2-5; d_gene: NA; CDR3nt: TGTGCCAGTAGTATAGATCAGGCGGGGGCGGGGGAGACCCAGTACTTC; CDR3aa: CASSIDQAGAGETQYF
abundance: NA; v_gene: TRBV28; j_gene: TRBJ1-4; d_gene: TRBD1; CDR3nt: TGTGCCAGCAGTTTAACAGGGGCCTACTTGTCAACTAATGAAAAACTGTTTTTT; CDR3aa: CASSLTGAYLSTNEKLFF
abundance: few; v_gene: TRBV2; j_gene: TRBJ2-7; d_gene: NA; CDR3nt: TGTGCCAGCAGTGATCGGGGAATCGACGAGCAGTACTTC; CDR3aa: CASSDRGIDEQYF
abundance: once; v_gene: TRBV7-2; j_gene: TRBJ2-1; d_gene: TRBD2; CDR3nt: TGTGCCAGCAGAAAACCCGGGACTAGCGGCGGGAATGAGCAGTTCTTC; CDR3aa: CASRKPGTSGGNEQFF
abundance: NA; v_gene: TRBV7-2; j_gene: TRBJ2-7; d_gene: TRBD2; CDR3nt: TGTGCCAGCAGCCTACCGACTAGCGGGGGGCTGGTTTCCTACGAGCAGTACTTC; CDR3aa: CASSLPTSGGLVSYEQYF
abundance: NA; v_gene: TRBV7-2; j_gene: TRBJ2-1; d_gene: TRBD2; CDR3nt: TGTGCCAGCAGCTCCCCTCGGGGGGAGGTTTACAATGAGCAGTTCTTC; CDR3aa: CASSSPRGEVYNEQFF
abundance: few; v_gene: TRBV10-3; j_gene: TRBJ1-6; d_gene: NA; CDR3nt: TGTGCCATCAGTGAGAGTGTGGGGGGTTCACCCCTCCACTTT; CDR3aa: CAISESVGGSPLHF
abundance: few; v_gene: TRBV10-1; j_gene: TRBJ1-2; d_gene: NA; CDR3nt: TGCGCCAGCAGTGCCGGGACAACTTATGGCTACACCTTC; CDR3aa: CASSAGTTYGYTF
abundance: NA; v_gene: TRBV5-6; j_gene: TRBJ2-7; d_gene: NA; CDR3nt: TGTGCCAGCAGCTCGCCAGGGTCCTACGAGCAGTACTTC; CDR3aa: CASSSPGSYEQYF
abundance: NA; v_gene: TRBV5-1; j_gene: TRBJ2-5; d_gene: TRBD1; CDR3nt: TGCGCCAGCAGCTTGAACAGGGGGATGGAGACCCAGTACTTC; CDR3aa: CASSLNRGMETQYF
abundance: NA; v_gene: TRBV11-3; j_gene: TRBJ2-7; d_gene: TRBD1; CDR3nt: TGTGCCAGCAGCCTAGGACAGGGTGACTACGAGCAGTACTTC; CDR3aa: CASSLGQGDYEQYF
abundance: NA; v_gene: TRBV9; j_gene: TRBJ2-6; d_gene: TRBD1; CDR3nt: TGTGCCAGCAGCGTGAGAGGACAGGGGGCGGTTGGGGCCAACGTCCTGACTTTC; CDR3aa: CASSVRGQGAVGANVLTF
abundance: NA; v_gene: TRBV11-2; j_gene: TRBJ2-3; d_gene: NA; CDR3nt: TGTGCCAGCAGCTTAATTACAGTTACCACAGATACGCAGTATTTT; CDR3aa: CASSLITVTTDTQYF
abundance: NA; v_gene: TRBV18; j_gene: TRBJ2-5; d_gene: TRBD1; CDR3nt: TGTGCCAGCTCACCACGCAAGACAGGGCAAGAGACCCAGTACTTC; CDR3aa: CASSPRKTGQETQYF
abundance: NA; v_gene: TRBV6-5; j_gene: TRBJ2-3; d_gene: TRBD1; CDR3nt: TGTGCCAGCAGTGGACAGGGCAGCACAGATACGCAGTATTTT; CDR3aa: CASSGQGSTDTQYF
abundance: few; v_gene: TRBV7-9; j_gene: TRBJ1-2; d_gene: NA; CDR3nt: TGTGCCAGCAGCTTATCAGCCGGGATTGCTGGCTACACCTTC; CDR3aa: CASSLSAGIAGYTF
abundance: NA; v_gene: TRBV4-2; j_gene: TRBJ2-1; d_gene: TRBD2; CDR3nt: TGTGCCAGCAGCCAAGGGGCGGGGGGGCCAGATGAGCAGTTCTTC; CDR3aa: CASSQGAGGPDEQFF
abundance: NA; v_gene: TRBV7-6; j_gene: TRBJ1-2; d_gene: TRBD1; CDR3nt: TGTGCCAGCAGCCCTGGGGACAGGTTCTATGGCTACACCTTC; CDR3aa: CASSPGDRFYGYTF
abundance: NA; v_gene: TRBV4-1; j_gene: TRBJ1-4; d_gene: NA; CDR3nt: TGCGCCAGCAGCCAAGATGCCGGGAGGTGGGATGAAAAACTGTTTTTT; CDR3aa: CASSQDAGRWDEKLFF
abundance: NA; v_gene: TRBV29-1; j_gene: TRBJ2-3; d_gene: TRBD2; CDR3nt: TGCAGCGTTAACAGACGGGGGGAGACAGATACGCAGTATTTT; CDR3aa: CSVNRRGETDTQYF
abundance: NA; v_gene: TRBV30; j_gene: TRBJ2-4; d_gene: NA; CDR3nt: TGTGCCTGGGGCGCCACATCCTCGGGGGACAGTCAGTACTTC; CDR3aa: CAWGATSSGDSQYF
abundance: NA; v_gene: TRBV7-6; j_gene: TRBJ2-1; d_gene: NA; CDR3nt: TGTGCCAGCAGCTTAGGTGGCACATGGAATGAGCAGTTCTTC; CDR3aa: CASSLGGTWNEQFF
abundance: NA; v_gene: TRBV29-1; j_gene: TRBJ2-3; d_gene: TRBD1; CDR3nt: TGCAGCGTTGTCAGGGGGCCGGATACGCAGTATTTT; CDR3aa: CSVVRGPDTQYF
abundance: NA; v_gene: TRBV5-1; j_gene: TRBJ2-1; d_gene: TRBD1; CDR3nt: TGCGCCAGCCGACTCCGGACAGGGGGTTTTGATGAGCAGTTCTTC; CDR3aa: CASRLRTGGFDEQFF